A single sample gave rise to the 8 T cell receptor beta chains below, sequenced in a study of blood T cell repertoires in COVID-19. Produced via immunoSEQ multiplex PCR; TCRdb's table is partial and in-frame only. The table shows about 40,000 clones, with approximately 83% occurring only once. The sequencing sample was made of peripheral blood. The receptors were sampled from a woman aged 55-69 years with acute or convalescent COVID-19.

The chain couples TRBV5-1 to TRBJ2-3; the match to TRBD2 covers 13 bases. The CDR3 covers 19 residues. The germline CDR1 and CDR2 sequences are SGHRS and YFSETQ. Germline trimming cut 4 bases from V and 0 bases from J; bases unmatched to any gene: 11. This CDR3 reads CASSLGGRTSGGSTDTQYF. For the CDR3, the DNA is TGCGCCAGCAGCCTAGGGGGCCGGACTAGCGGGGGAAGCACAGATACGCAGTATTTT.

The chain carries TRBV3-1 (or the pseudogene TRBV3-2) and TRBJ1-3, with D possibly being TRBD1 (6 bases). Germline-derived CDR1 and CDR2 are LGHDT and YNNKEL (reference sequence). This CDR3 comprises 16 residues. The ends were cut back, 3 bases at V and 0 bases at J, with 12 bases in the middle. The CDR3 spells CASSQKGGYSGNTIYF. The CDR3, as DNA: TGTGCCAGCAGCCAGAAAGGGGGTTACTCTGGAAACACCATATATTTT.

The chain employs TRBV9 and TRBJ2-5; 9 bases map to TRBD2. The CDR3 has 16 amino acids. The junction had 8 bases not matched to a gene; V was cut back by 0 bases and J by 5 bases. Germline assignment: CDR1 SGDLS and CDR2 YYNGEE. CDR3 sequence: CASSVAAGGPYETQYF. The CDR3, as DNA: TGTGCCAGCAGCGTAGCGGCGGGAGGGCCGTATGAGACCCAGTACTTC.

This clone has only one observation. The chain links TRBV4-2 to TRBJ1-6; no reliable D call. In germline, CDR1 is LGHNA, CDR2 YNFKEQ. V dropped 1 base and J dropped 3 bases, with 13 bases sitting between them. There are 17 residues in the CDR3. The CDR3 spells CASSQGIGEIYNSPLHF. As DNA, the CDR3 is TGTGCCAGCAGCCAAGGGATCGGGGAGATCTATAATTCACCCCTCCACTTT.

J is TRBJ1-6 and V is TRBV4-1; possibly TRBD1 for D (5 bases). The CDR3 spans 15 residues. V dropped 3 bases and J dropped 7 bases, with 13 bases sitting between them. The germline CDR1 and CDR2 sequences are MGHRA and YSYEKL. The CDR3 loop is CASSQWDGSNSPLHF. The CDR3 nucleotides are TGCGCCAGCAGCCAGTGGGACGGGAGCAATTCACCCCTCCACTTT.

This sequence joins TRBV10-3 and TRBJ2-1, with 13 bases aligning to TRBD2. Germline loops: CDR1 ENHRY, CDR2 SYGVKD. After removal of 5 bases from V and 7 bases from J, the junction contained 5 bases not matched to a gene. CDR3 length: 15 residues. Here the CDR3 DNA reads TGTGCCATCAGTACTAGCGGGGGGGCTGGGAATGAGCAGTTCTTC. Translation: CAISTSGGAGNEQFF.

This clone was picked up a small number of times. The genes are TRBV9 and TRBJ1-2; D remains unclear. V gave up 0 bases and J gave up 2 bases, with 5 bases separating them. The CDR3 spans 13 residues. The germline V gene has CDR1 SGDLS and CDR2 YYNGEE. CDR3 residues: CASSVGRNYGYTF. The CDR3 DNA sequence: TGTGCCAGCAGCGTAGGCAGAAACTATGGCTACACCTTC.

The chain joins TRBV2 to TRBJ2-7; 8 positions agree with TRBD2. V was pared by 7 bases and J by 0 bases, with 5 bases of the junction left unmatched. The CDR3 length is 14 residues. Germline V gene lookup returns CDR1 SNHLY and CDR2 FYNNEI. CDR3 DNA sequence: TGTGCCAGCATACGGGGGGGCGACTCCTACGAGCAGTACTTC. It yields the protein CASIRGGDSYEQYF.